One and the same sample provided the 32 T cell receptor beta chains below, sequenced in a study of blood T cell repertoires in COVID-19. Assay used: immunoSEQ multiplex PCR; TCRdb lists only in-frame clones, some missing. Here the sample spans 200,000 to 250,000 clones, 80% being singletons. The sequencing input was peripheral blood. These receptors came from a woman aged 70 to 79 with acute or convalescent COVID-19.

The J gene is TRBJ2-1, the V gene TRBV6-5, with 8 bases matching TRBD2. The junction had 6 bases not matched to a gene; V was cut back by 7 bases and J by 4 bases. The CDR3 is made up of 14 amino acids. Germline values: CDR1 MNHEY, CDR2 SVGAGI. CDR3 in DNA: TGTGCCAGCAACTTGAGCGGGGGATACAATGAGCAGTTCTTC. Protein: CASNLSGGYNEQFF.

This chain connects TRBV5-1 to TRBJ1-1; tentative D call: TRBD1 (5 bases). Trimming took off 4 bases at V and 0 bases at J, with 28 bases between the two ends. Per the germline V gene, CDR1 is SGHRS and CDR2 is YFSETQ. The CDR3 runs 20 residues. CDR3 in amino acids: CASSAGKPSALIDLNTEAFF. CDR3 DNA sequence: TGCGCCAGCAGCGCAGGGAAACCGTCCGCCCTGATTGACCTGAACACTGAAGCTTTCTTT.

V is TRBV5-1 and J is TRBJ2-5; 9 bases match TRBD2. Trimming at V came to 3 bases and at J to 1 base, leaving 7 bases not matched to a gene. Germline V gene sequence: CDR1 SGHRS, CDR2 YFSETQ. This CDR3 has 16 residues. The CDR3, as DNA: TGCGCCAGCAGCTCGCACCGCGGGGGGGTCCAAGAGACCCAGTACTTC. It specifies CASSSHRGGVQETQYF.

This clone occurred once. CDR3 in amino acids: CAWSGGAESDTQYF. CDR3 DNA: TGTGCCTGGAGCGGGGGGGCCGAATCAGATACGCAGTATTTT. The chain joins TRBV30 to TRBJ2-3, with 8 bases matching TRBD2. This CDR3 comprises 14 residues. Germline CDR1 GTSNPN, CDR2 SVGIG (reference sequence). V shed 3 bases and J 4 bases; nucleotides not matched to a gene: 6.

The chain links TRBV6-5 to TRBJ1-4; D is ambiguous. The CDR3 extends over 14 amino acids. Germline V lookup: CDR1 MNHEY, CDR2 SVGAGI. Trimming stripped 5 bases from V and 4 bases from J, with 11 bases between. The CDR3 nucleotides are TGTGCCAGCAGTCCGAGGGCTAATAATGAAAAACTGTTTTTT. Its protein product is CASSPRANNEKLFF.

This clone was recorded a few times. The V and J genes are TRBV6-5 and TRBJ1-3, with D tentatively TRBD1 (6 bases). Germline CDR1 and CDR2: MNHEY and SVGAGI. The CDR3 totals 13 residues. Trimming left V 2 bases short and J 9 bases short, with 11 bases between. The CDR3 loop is CASSYTQGSTIYF. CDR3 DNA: TGTGCCAGCAGTTACACACAGGGTTCCACCATATATTTT.

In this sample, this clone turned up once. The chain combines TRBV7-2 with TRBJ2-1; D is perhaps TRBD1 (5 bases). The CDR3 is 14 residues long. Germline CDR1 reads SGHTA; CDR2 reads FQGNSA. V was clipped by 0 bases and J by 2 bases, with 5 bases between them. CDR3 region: CASSLAGPYNEQFF. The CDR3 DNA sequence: TGTGCCAGCAGCTTAGCGGGGCCCTACAATGAGCAGTTCTTC.

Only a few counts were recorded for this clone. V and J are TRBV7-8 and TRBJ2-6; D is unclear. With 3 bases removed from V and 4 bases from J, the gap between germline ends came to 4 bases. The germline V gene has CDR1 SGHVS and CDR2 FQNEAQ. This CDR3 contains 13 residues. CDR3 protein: CASSFEGANVLTF. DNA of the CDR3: TGTGCCAGCAGCTTCGAGGGGGCCAACGTCCTGACTTTC.

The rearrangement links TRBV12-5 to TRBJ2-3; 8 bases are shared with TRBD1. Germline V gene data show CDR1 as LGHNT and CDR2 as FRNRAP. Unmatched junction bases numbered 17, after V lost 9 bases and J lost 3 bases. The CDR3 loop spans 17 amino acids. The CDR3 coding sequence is TGTGCTAGCGTTCGACGACAGGGGAGTGACCGGACAGATACGCAGTATTTT. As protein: CASVRRQGSDRTDTQYF.

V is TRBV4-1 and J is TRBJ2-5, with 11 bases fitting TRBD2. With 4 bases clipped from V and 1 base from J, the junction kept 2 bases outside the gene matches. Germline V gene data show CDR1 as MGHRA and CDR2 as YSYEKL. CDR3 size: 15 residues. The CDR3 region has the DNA TGCGCCAGCAGCCGACTAGCGGGGACCCAAGAGACCCAGTACTTC. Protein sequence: CASSRLAGTQETQYF.

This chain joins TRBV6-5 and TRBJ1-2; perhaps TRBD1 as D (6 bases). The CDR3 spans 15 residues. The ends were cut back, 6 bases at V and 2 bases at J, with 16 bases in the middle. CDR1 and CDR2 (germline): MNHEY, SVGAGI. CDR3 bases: TGTGCCAGCAGGGAGGGGGGGGCAAGAAACTATGGCTACACCTTC. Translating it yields CASREGGARNYGYTF.

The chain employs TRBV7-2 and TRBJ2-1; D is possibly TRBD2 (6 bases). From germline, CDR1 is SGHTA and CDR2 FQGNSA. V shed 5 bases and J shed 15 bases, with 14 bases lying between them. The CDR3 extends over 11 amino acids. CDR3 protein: CASSDELARFF. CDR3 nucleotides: TGTGCCAGCAGCGACGAGCTAGCGCGGTTCTTC.

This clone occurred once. CDR3 region: CASSGDINQPQHF. The CDR3 DNA reads as TGTGCCAGCAGCGGCGACATCAATCAGCCCCAGCATTTT. The gene calls are TRBV9 and TRBJ1-5; D not resolved. The CDR3 extends over 13 amino acids. Germline V lookup: CDR1 SGDLS, CDR2 YYNGEE. Trimming cost V 3 bases and J 3 bases, with 7 bases left between them.

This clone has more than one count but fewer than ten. Here the CDR3 reads CASSFQGYEQYF. In DNA, the CDR3 is TGTGCCAGCAGCTTTCAGGGCTACGAGCAGTACTTC. The V gene is TRBV5-8, the J gene TRBJ2-7; TRBD1 is a possible D gene (5 bases). The germline V and J ends were trimmed by 2 bases and 3 bases, with 6 bases remaining between them. Germline V gene lookup returns CDR1 SGHTS and CDR2 YDEGEE. The CDR3 covers 12 residues.

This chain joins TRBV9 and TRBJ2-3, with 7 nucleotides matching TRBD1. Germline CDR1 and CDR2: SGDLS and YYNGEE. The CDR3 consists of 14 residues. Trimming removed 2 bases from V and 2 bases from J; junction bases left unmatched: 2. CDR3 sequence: CASSVTGITDTQYF. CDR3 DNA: TGTGCCAGCAGCGTGACAGGGATCACAGATACGCAGTATTTT.

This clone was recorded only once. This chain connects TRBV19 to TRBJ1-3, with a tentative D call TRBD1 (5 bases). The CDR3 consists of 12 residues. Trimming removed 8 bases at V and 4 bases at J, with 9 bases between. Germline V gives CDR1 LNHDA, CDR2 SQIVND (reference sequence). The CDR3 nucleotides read TGTGCCAGTCCCCGACAGGGAAACACCATATATTTT. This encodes CASPRQGNTIYF. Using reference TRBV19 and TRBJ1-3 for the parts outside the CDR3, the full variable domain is DGGITQSPKYLFRKEGQNVTLSCEQNLNHDAMYWYRQDPGQGLRLIYYSQIVNDFQKGDIAEGYSVSREKKESFPLTVTSAQKNPTAFYLCASPRQGNTIYFGEGSWLTVV.

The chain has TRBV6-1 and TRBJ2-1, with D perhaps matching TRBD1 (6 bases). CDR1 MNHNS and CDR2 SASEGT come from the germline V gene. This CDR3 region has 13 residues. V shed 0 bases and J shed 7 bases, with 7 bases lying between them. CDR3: CASSEARGNEQFF. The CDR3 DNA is TGTGCCAGCAGTGAAGCAAGGGGGAATGAGCAGTTCTTC.

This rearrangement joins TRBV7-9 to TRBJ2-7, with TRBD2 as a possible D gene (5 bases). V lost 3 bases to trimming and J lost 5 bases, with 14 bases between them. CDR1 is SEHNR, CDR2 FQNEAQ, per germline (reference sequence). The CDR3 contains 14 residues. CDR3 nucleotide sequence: TGTGCCAGCAGCTTTACGGGGTTTGGCCACGAGCAGTACGTC. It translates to CASSFTGFGHEQYV.

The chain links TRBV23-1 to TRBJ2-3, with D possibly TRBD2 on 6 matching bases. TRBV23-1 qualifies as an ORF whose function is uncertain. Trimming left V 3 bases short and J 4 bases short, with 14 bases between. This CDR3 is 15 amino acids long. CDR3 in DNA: TGCGCCAGCAGTCACCGGGGGTCCTTCCCAGATACGCAGTATTTT. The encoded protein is CASSHRGSFPDTQYF.

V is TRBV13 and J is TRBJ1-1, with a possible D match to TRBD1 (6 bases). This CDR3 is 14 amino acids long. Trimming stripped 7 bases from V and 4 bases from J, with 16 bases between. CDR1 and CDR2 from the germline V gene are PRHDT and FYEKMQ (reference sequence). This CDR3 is CASKGSDRATEAFF. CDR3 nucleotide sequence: TGTGCCAGCAAAGGGTCGGACAGAGCCACTGAAGCTTTCTTT.

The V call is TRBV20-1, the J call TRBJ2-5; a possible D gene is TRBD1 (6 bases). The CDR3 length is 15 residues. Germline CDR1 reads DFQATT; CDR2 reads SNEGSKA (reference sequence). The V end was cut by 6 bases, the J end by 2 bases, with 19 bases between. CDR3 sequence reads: CSASSVRTDQETQYF. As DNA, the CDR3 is TGCAGTGCCAGTAGCGTTAGGACAGATCAAGAGACCCAGTACTTC.

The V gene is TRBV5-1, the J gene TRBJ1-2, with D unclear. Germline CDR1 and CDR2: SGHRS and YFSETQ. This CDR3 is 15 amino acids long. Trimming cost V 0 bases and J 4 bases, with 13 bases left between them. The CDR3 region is CASSLAPGSGYGYTF. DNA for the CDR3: TGCGCCAGCAGCTTGGCTCCGGGGTCGGGCTATGGCTACACCTTC.

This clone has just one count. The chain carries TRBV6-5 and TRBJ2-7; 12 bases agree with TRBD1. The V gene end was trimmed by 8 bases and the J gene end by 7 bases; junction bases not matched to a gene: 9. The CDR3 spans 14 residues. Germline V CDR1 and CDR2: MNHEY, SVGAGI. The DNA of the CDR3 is TGTGCCAGCCGGGGGGGACAGGGGGCTCATGAGCAGTACTTC. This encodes CASRGGQGAHEQYF.

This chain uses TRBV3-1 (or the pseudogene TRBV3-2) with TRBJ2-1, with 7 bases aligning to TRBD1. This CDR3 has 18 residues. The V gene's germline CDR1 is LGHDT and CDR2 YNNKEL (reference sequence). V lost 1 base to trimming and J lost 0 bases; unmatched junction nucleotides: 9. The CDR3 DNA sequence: TGTGCCAGCAGCCAAGCCCTCGGGGCAGGGGGCTCCTACAATGAGCAGTTCTTC. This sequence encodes CASSQALGAGGSYNEQFF.

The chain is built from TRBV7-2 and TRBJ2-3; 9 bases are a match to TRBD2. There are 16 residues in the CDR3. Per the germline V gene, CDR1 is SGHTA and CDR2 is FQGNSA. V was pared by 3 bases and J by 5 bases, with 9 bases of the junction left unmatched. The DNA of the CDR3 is TGTGCCAGCAGCTTCTTGGCGGGGGGGCGAGGAGATACGCAGTATTTT. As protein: CASSFLAGGRGDTQYF.

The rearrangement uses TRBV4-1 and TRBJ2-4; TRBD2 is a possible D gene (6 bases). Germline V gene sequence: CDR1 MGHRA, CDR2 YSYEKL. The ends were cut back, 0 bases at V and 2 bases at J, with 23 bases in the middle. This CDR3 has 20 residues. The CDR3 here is CASSQDRSELIGGTKNIQYF. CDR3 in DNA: TGCGCCAGCAGCCAAGATCGGTCTGAGCTTATTGGGGGGACCAAAAACATTCAGTACTTC.

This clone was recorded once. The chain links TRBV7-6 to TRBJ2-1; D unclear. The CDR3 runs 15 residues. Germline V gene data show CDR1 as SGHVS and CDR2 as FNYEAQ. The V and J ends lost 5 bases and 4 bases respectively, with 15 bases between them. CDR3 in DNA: TGTGCCAGCAGCCGAAGCTTAACAGTTTACAATGAGCAGTTCTTC. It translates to CASSRSLTVYNEQFF. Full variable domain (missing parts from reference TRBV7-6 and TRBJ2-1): GAGVSQSPRYKVTKRGQDVALRCDPISGHVSLYWYRQALGQGPEFLTYFNYEAQQDKSGLPNDRFSAERPEGSISTLTIQRTEQRDSAMYRCASSRSLTVYNEQFFGPGTRLTVL.

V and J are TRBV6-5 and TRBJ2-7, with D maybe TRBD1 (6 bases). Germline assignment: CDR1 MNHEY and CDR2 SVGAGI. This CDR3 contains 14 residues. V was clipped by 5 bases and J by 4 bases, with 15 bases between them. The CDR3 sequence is CASSRGNPPYEQYF. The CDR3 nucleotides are TGTGCCAGCAGTAGGGGGAATCCCCCATACGAGCAGTACTTC.

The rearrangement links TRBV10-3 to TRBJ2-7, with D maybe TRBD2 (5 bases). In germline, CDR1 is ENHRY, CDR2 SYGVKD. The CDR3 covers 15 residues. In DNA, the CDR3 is TGTGCCATCAACGACGTGTTATCGGGAAGCTTCCGGCATTCCGTC. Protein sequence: CAINDVLSGSFRHSV.

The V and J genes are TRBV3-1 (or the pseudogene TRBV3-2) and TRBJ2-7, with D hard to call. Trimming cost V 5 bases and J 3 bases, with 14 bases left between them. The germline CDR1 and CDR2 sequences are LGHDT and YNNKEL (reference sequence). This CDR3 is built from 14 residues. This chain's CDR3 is CASSLLKTGYEQYF. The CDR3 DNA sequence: TGTGCCAGCAGCTTGTTAAAGACGGGCTACGAGCAGTACTTC.

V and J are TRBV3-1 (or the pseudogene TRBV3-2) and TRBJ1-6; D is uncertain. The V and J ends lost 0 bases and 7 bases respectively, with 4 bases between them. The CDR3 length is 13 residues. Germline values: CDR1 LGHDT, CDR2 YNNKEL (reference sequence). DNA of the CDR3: TGTGCCAGCAGCCAAGACAGAAATTCACCCCTCCACTTT. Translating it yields CASSQDRNSPLHF.

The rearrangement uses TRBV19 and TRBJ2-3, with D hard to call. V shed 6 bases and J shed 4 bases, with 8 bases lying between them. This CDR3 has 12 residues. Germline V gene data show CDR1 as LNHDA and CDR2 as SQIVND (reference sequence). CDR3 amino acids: CASSLAPDTQYF. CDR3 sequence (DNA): TGTGCCAGTAGCCTGGCACCAGATACGCAGTATTTT.